This T cell receptor (beta chain) was found in a study of T cells after yellow fever vaccination. Study information: Fractions low in cell number were prepared with SMART-Seq v4 Ultra Low Input.

A few counts support this clonotype. As yet, its antigen is unknown. With 1 base clipped from V and 1 base from J, the junction kept 4 bases outside the gene matches. The V gene's germline CDR1 is DFQATT and CDR2 SNEGSKA (reference sequence). CDR3 length: 16 residues. The 5'RACE template-switching step produced TCR cDNA and added a universal primer site and UMIs. TCRdb reanalysed the 5' RACE reads using MiXCR and keeps one entry per CDR3 protein. The repertoire holds 500,000 to 650,000 distinct CDR3 sequences, around a sixth seen once, with 15% to 20% in the top ten. General study points: Only a minor proportion of clonotypes was detected across both CD4 and CD8 compartments. A large majority of primary-vaccination clones showed up again after the booster (approximately 96% CD4, around 88% CD8).

This clonotype was sampled from a young man who received the YFV17D yellow fever vaccine. Specimen: PBMCs, collected 4 to 6 days after the first yellow fever vaccination. The V and J genes are TRBV20-1 and TRBJ2-5; 12 bases agree with TRBD2. This CDR3 reads CSARATSGGPQETQYF. Written as DNA, the CDR3 is TGCAGTGCTAGAGCCACTAGCGGGGGGCCCCAAGAGACCCAGTACTTC.